This T cell receptor (beta chain) was profiled in a study of blood T cell repertoires in COVID-19. Study background: Samples came from the United States, Italy and Spain, spanning acute and convalescent COVID-19. Nucleic acid was either cDNA or gDNA, and it came from T cells, B-cell-depleted T cells, or PBMCs.

Original processing notes: How many nucleated cells were present was estimated from reference gene primer amplification. Sequencing was performed with immunoSEQ multiplex PCR; in TCRdb, only in-frame clones are kept and a portion is missing. V and J calls and clone size follow that table, whereas D and trimming were derived from the DNA. Counted here are about 490,000 clones, over 75% occurring once; the ten biggest clones make up 3% to 4%. The germline CDR1 and CDR2 sequences are MDHEN and SYDVKM. The V and J ends lost 10 bases and 2 bases, in that order; junction bases with no gene match: 14. The CDR3 consists of 17 residues.

The gene calls are TRBV28 and TRBJ1-5, with TRBD1 matching over 10 bases. The sequence derives from a human donor in a cohort sampled during active COVID-19. The sample comprised peripheral blood. The CDR3 DNA reads as TGTGCCACCTCCCGGGACAGGGGAGTCAGGGGCAATCAGCCCCAGCATTTT. As protein: CATSRDRGVRGNQPQHF.